What follows are 15 T cell receptor beta chains derived from one specimen sequenced in a study of blood T cells in healthy people across ages. Together with a sample-barcoded 5' primer, a J-beta primer mix was included in a second PCR lasting about 7 to 11 cycles. TCRdb reprocessed the 5' RACE reads via MiXCR and lists one record per CDR3 protein. The sample lists 710,000 or so distinct CDR3 sequences, about 34% occurring once. The material sequenced was blood. These receptors were collected from an elderly woman in good health.

This clonotype was counted between two and nine times. It may be a read error: a sequence one base away is much more abundant. The chain couples TRBV6-6 to TRBJ2-7; D is ambiguous. The CDR3 has 13 residues. The ends were cut back, 7 bases at V and 7 bases at J, with 17 bases in the middle. CDR1 is MNHNY and CDR2 is SVGAGI in the germline V gene (reference sequence). The CDR3 sequence: CASTLLLGSEQYF. The DNA for the CDR3 is TGTGCCAGCACCCTACTGCTCGGAAGTGAGCAGTACTTC.

The CDR3 spells CASSLDSVSSYEQYF. The CDR3 region has the DNA TGCGCCAGCAGCTTAGACTCGGTGAGCTCCTACGAGCAGTACTTC. V usage is TRBV5-1 and J usage is TRBJ2-7; D unresolved. The V and J ends lost 2 bases and 0 bases respectively, with 12 bases between them. This CDR3 spans 15 amino acids. CDR1 and CDR2 (germline): SGHRS, YFSETQ.

This clonotype was picked up a small number of times. This could be a read error, since a much larger clone is one nucleotide away. The rearrangement joins TRBV7-3 to TRBJ2-5; 10 nucleotides agree with TRBD2. Trimming at V came to 5 bases and at J to 11 bases, leaving 32 bases not matched to a gene. Germline V lookup: CDR1 SGHTA, CDR2 FQGTGA. The CDR3 is 21 residues long. For the CDR3, the DNA is TGTGCCAGCAGCCCCCCGAGGAGCGGGGGGGTGAGAGGGCACACCGGTAATGAGCAGTACTTC. It specifies CASSPPRSGGVRGHTGNEQYF.

Worth noting for this clonotype: This likely comes from a read error, as the CDR3 has no conserved phenylalanine or tryptophan at its end. This rearrangement joins TRBV19 to TRBJ2-2; no firm D call. There are 13 residues in the CDR3. The V and J ends lost 8 bases and 3 bases respectively, with 10 bases between them. Germline values: CDR1 LNHDA, CDR2 SQIVND (reference sequence). Here the CDR3 reads CASGRGYTGELFL. The CDR3, as DNA: TGTGCCAGTGGCCGAGGTTACACCGGGGAGCTGTTTTTG.

The chain links TRBV5-6 to TRBJ1-2; 11 bases are shared with TRBD1. Germline V lookup: CDR1 SGHDT, CDR2 YYEEEE. The CDR3 extends over 17 amino acids. The V and J ends lost 4 bases and 0 bases, in that order; junction bases with no gene match: 8. The CDR3 region has the DNA TGTGCCAGCAGCCCCCGGGACAGGGGGAAAGCTAACTATGGCTACACCTTC. This gives the protein CASSPRDRGKANYGYTF.

With regard to this clonotype: A read error may explain this, as a much larger clone is one base away. V usage is TRBV15 and J usage is TRBJ1-6; 7 nucleotides match TRBD1. V lost 1 base, J lost 3 bases, and 0 bases stayed unmatched. Germline values: CDR1 LNHNV, CDR2 YYDKDF (reference sequence). The CDR3 runs to 15 residues. CDR3 sequence (DNA): TGTGCCACCAGCAGAGGACAGGGCTATAATTCACCCCTCCACTTT. Encoded protein: CATSRGQGYNSPLHF. The full variable domain, with the rest looked up from reference TRBV15 and TRBJ1-6, is DAMVIQNPRYQVTQFGKPVTLSCSQTLNHNVMYWYQQKSSQAPKLLFHYYDKDFNNEADTPDNFQSRRPNTSFCFLDIRSPGLGDTAMYLCATSRGQGYNSPLHFGNGTRLTVT.

The rearrangement joins TRBV20-1 to TRBJ2-7, with D perhaps given as TRBD1 or TRBD2 (5 bases each). This CDR3 has 15 amino acids. V was trimmed by 1 base and J by 0 bases, leaving 13 bases between them. Germline lookup yields CDR1 DFQATT and CDR2 SNEGSKA (reference sequence). CDR3 loop: CSARGREGSSYEQYF. Written as DNA, the CDR3 is TGCAGTGCTAGAGGGCGAGAGGGGAGCTCCTACGAGCAGTACTTC.

The chain has TRBV2 and TRBJ1-5; D is unclear. CDR1 is SNHLY and CDR2 is FYNNEI in the germline V gene. This CDR3 region has 13 residues. Trimming removed 4 bases from V and 9 bases from J, with 13 bases in between. The CDR3 DNA follows: TGTGCCAGCAGTGGGACGGTCAACTGGCCCCAGCATTTT. Translation: CASSGTVNWPQHF.

This clonotype was found a few times. This chain joins TRBV12-3 or TRBV12-4 and TRBJ1-1; D is perhaps TRBD1 (5 bases). CDR3 length: 14 amino acids. Trimming cost V 8 bases and J 1 base, with 14 bases left between them. CDR3 residues: CASQSGGGNTEAFF. CDR3 DNA: TGTGCCAGCCAATCCGGGGGGGGGAACACTGAAGCTTTCTTT.

This clonotype has a count of ten or more. The chain carries TRBV5-1 and TRBJ2-7, with 7 bases matching TRBD1. The CDR3 contains 15 residues. Germline loops: CDR1 SGHRS, CDR2 YFSETQ. V lost 0 bases and J lost 5; bases outside the gene matches: 8. The CDR3 coding sequence is TGCGCCAGCAGCTTGGGAGCATTAGGACAGGACGAGCAGTACTTC. Its protein is CASSLGALGQDEQYF.

This clonotype has at least ten counts. The chain combines TRBV7-8 with TRBJ2-7, with D maybe TRBD1 (6 bases). Germline CDR1 reads SGHVS; CDR2 reads FQNEAQ. The CDR3 is made up of 13 amino acids. The germline V and J ends were trimmed by 5 bases and 4 bases, with 12 bases remaining between them. The chain's CDR3 is CASSGYRVYEQYF. The CDR3 nucleotides read TGTGCCAGCAGCGGTTACAGGGTGTACGAGCAGTACTTC.

Worth noting for this clonotype: A much larger clone is a single base away; this may be a read error. This sequence joins TRBV2 and TRBJ2-1; D is perhaps TRBD2 (5 bases). The CDR3 spans 13 residues. CDR1 is SNHLY, CDR2 FYNNEI, per germline. The DNA for the CDR3 is TGTGCCAACAGTGAGGGTCAGTTCTATGAGCAGTTCTTC. Translation: CANSEGQFYEQFF.

This clonotype showed up many times. This chain joins TRBV9 and TRBJ2-5, with 11 bases fitting TRBD2. After removal of 3 bases from V and 6 bases from J, the junction contained 4 bases not matched to a gene. The CDR3 length is 14 residues. The V gene's germline CDR1 is SGDLS and CDR2 YYNGEE. This chain's CDR3 is CASSGTSGGQTQYF. The CDR3 nucleotides are TGTGCCAGCAGCGGCACTAGCGGGGGTCAGACCCAGTACTTC.

This clonotype was seen repeatedly, ten times or more. CDR3 sequence: CASSQMTGTGGRSYEQYF. The CDR3 DNA is TGCGCCAGCAGCCAGATGACCGGGACAGGGGGTCGTTCCTACGAGCAGTACTTC. The chain employs TRBV4-1 and TRBJ2-7; 11 nucleotides agree with TRBD1. The germline gives CDR1 MGHRA, CDR2 YSYEKL. The V gene end was trimmed by 3 bases and the J gene end by 1 base; junction bases not matched to a gene: 11. CDR3 length: 18 residues.

A few counts support this clonotype. The chain combines TRBV14 with TRBJ2-2; 7 bases are shared with TRBD1. V dropped 2 bases and J dropped 1; count of bases not matched to a gene: 4. The CDR3 is 16 amino acids. The germline V gene encodes CDR1 SGHDN and CDR2 FVKESK. CDR3 region: CASSQRQGMNTGELFF. CDR3 bases: TGTGCCAGCAGCCAACGACAGGGAATGAACACCGGGGAGCTGTTTTTT.